Listed below are T cell receptor beta chains from one sample, sequenced in a study of T cell repertoires in cytomegalovirus infection. One entry per CDR3 protein results from TCRdb running MiXCR on the reads. This sample has nearly 650,000 distinct CDR3 sequences, with about 24% found just once. The sequenced material came from CD8+ T cells from PBMCs. The receptors derive from a human donor in good health (CMV status not recorded). Some clones in this sample may be carry-over from other donors' samples. CDR3s leave out the opening cysteine and the closing phenylalanine or tryptophan. Not every row has a clone size; where given, it reads once, few, many or a size class.

NA	TRBV6-2/TRBV6-3	ASTTGSWNSPLH
few	TRBV7-9	ASSLIGEAYGYT
many	TRBV6-1	ASAGLLNTEAF
NA	TRBV12-3/TRBV12-4	ASSLSRAGPYNEQF
few	TRBV6-6	ASGVGGPYNEQF
NA	TRBV19	ASSISGGRDTQY
few	TRBV27	ASADRDSPWGNQPQH
few	TRBV20-1	SARDILAGGHNEQF
few	TRBV12-3/TRBV12-4	ASRGLAAVNEQF
many	TRBV7-2	ASSSRYWEGGYT
NA	TRBV20-1	SARGPGGAEAF
many	TRBV7-2	ASSLGLAGGYEQF
few	TRBV4-1	ASSQPTMNTEAF
NA	TRBV27	ASSLCKGCEGSYT
few	TRBV2	ASLGEAQY
few	TRBV25-1	ASSEYFWGGEETQY
few	TRBV10-2	ASSGAPGHRLNTEAF
NA	TRBV20-1	SARHRYEAF
many	TRBV7-8	ASSLNRAPRDTQY
many	TRBV7-8	ASSLEVGMENIQY
NA	TRBV28	ASSPPPPSGATLTGELF
NA	TRBV15	ATRDSQVGQF
few	TRBV14	ASSQEKGAKQETQY
NA	TRBV12-5	ASGPDTYNEQS